These 2 T cell receptor beta chains originate from one sample sequenced in a study of shared clonotypes between healthy human individuals. The data were produced by immunoSEQ multiplex PCR, yet TCRdb's version contains in-frame clones alone and is incomplete. The table has approximately 2.1 million clones, 90% to 95% seen once; the top ten hold 0.39%. Sequencing input: naive CD4+ T cells from PBMCs. Subset here: CD45RA+ positively selected. The receptors here all came from a man younger than 35 in good health. Some clones in this sample may be carry-over from other donors' samples.

This clone was seen once. The V call is TRBV5-5, the J call TRBJ2-3, with D uncertain. Trimming removed 4 bases from V and 4 bases from J, with 7 bases in between. Germline loops: CDR1 SGHKS, CDR2 YYEKEE (reference sequence). This CDR3 is 12 amino acids long. DNA of the CDR3: TGTGCCAGCAGCCCCAGTGCAGATACGCAGTATTTT. It encodes CASSPSADTQYF.

This sequence joins TRBV5-1 and TRBJ2-4; 8 nucleotides align to TRBD1. CDR1 and CDR2 (germline): SGHRS, YFSETQ. There are 16 residues in the CDR3. Unmatched junction bases numbered 4, after V lost 0 bases and J lost 2 bases. DNA for the CDR3: TGCGCCAGCAGCTTGGCAGGGGGCTCAACCAAAAACATTCAGTACTTC. Translation: CASSLAGGSTKNIQYF. Full variable domain (outside the CDR3, taken from reference TRBV5-1 and TRBJ2-4): KAGVTQTPRYLIKTRGQQVTLSCSPISGHRSVSWYQQTPGQGLQFLFEYFSETQRNKGNFPGRFSGRQFSNSRSEMNVSTLELGDSALYLCASSLAGGSTKNIQYFGAGTRLSVL.